What follows are 26 T cell receptor beta chains derived from one specimen sequenced in a study of glioma-infiltrating T cells after dendritic cell vaccination. Time point here: after dendritic cell vaccination, including at tumor progression/relapse. Only in-frame clones appear in the TCRdb table, and some are missing; sequencing was by immunoSEQ multiplex PCR. The sample yields about 91,000 clones, approximately 78% seen once. Sequenced material: blood, taken after dendritic cell vaccination. All receptors derive from a human donor with glioblastoma.

This clone was seen once. The rearrangement uses TRBV6-5 and TRBJ2-1; TRBD2 is a possible D gene (5 bases). Looked up from germline, CDR1 is MNHEY and CDR2 is SVGAGI. The V end was cut by 6 bases, the J end by 4 bases, with 13 bases between. The length of the CDR3 is 14 residues. The CDR3, as DNA: TGTGCCAGCAGGCTAGCCACGCCATACAATGAGCAGTTCTTC. Protein product: CASRLATPYNEQFF.

Here the CDR3 reads CASSVEVGEQFF. The CDR3 DNA sequence: TGTGCCAGCAGCGTAGAGGTGGGCGAGCAGTTCTTC. The chain couples TRBV9 to TRBJ2-1; D is uncertain. This CDR3 spans 12 amino acids. V was cut by 0 bases and J by 10 bases, with 8 bases left in between. Germline V gene data show CDR1 as SGDLS and CDR2 as YYNGEE.

The J gene is TRBJ1-2, the V gene TRBV5-4; D gene ambiguous. The CDR3 is 12 residues long. The germline CDR1 and CDR2 sequences are SGHNT and YYREEE (reference sequence). V shed 0 bases and J shed 6 bases, with 6 bases lying between them. CDR3: CASSLGGDGYTF. CDR3 coding DNA: TGTGCCAGCAGCTTGGGAGGTGATGGCTACACCTTC.

J is TRBJ2-5 and V is TRBV5-1; 9 bases line up with TRBD1. Unmatched junction bases numbered 9, after V lost 4 bases and J lost 2 bases. The germline gives CDR1 SGHRS, CDR2 YFSETQ. The CDR3 runs to 16 residues. In DNA, the CDR3 is TGCGCCAGCAGCATCTCACAGGGGGCGCTTCAAGAGACCCAGTACTTC. Encoded protein: CASSISQGALQETQYF.

The rearrangement uses TRBV7-6 and TRBJ2-6; TRBD1 might be the D (5 bases). V gave up 5 bases and J gave up 2 bases, with 10 bases separating them. Germline V gene lookup returns CDR1 SGHVS and CDR2 FNYEAQ. The CDR3 totals 15 residues. In nucleotides, the CDR3 is TGTGCCAGCAGCCGACCAGGGACTGGGGCCAACGTCCTGACTTTC. It is translated as CASSRPGTGANVLTF. Complete variable domain (other parts from reference TRBV7-6 and TRBJ2-6): GAGVSQSPRYKVTKRGQDVALRCDPISGHVSLYWYRQALGQGPEFLTYFNYEAQQDKSGLPNDRFSAERPEGSISTLTIQRTEQRDSAMYRCASSRPGTGANVLTFGAGSRLTVL.

The chain joins TRBV10-3 to TRBJ1-2; no definite D call. Trimming removed 0 bases at V and 9 bases at J, with 11 bases between. From germline, CDR1 is ENHRY and CDR2 SYGVKD. This CDR3 contains 13 residues. This chain's CDR3 is CAISESRLESYTF. CDR3 bases: TGTGCCATCAGTGAGTCAAGGTTGGAGAGCTACACCTTC.

The chain's CDR3 is CASSGALTGPYNEQFF. The CDR3 DNA reads TGTGCCAGCAGCGGAGCCCTCACGGGTCCCTACAATGAGCAGTTCTTC. The V call is TRBV5-8, the J call TRBJ2-1; no clear D gene. The CDR3 has 16 amino acids. Looked up from germline, CDR1 is SGHTS and CDR2 is YDEGEE. Trimming took 4 bases from V and 2 from J, leaving 16 bases between them.

In this sample, this clone turned up once. The chain couples TRBV7-9 to TRBJ2-5; TRBD2 is a possible D gene (6 bases). V gave up 2 bases and J gave up 4 bases, with 8 bases separating them. This CDR3 has 13 residues. The germline V gene encodes CDR1 SEHNR and CDR2 FQNEAQ (reference sequence). As DNA, the CDR3 is TGTGCCAGCAGCTTATACGGGGGAGAGACCCAGTACTTC. Protein: CASSLYGGETQYF. The full variable domain, in which reference TRBV7-9 and TRBJ2-5 provide the parts outside the CDR3, is DTGVSQNPRHKITKRGQNVTFRCDPISEHNRLYWYRQTLGQGPEFLTYFQNEAQLEKSRLLSDRFSAERPKGSFSTLEIQRTEQGDSAMYLCASSLYGGETQYFGPGTRLLVL.

The chain is built from TRBV19 and TRBJ2-5, with 8 bases fitting TRBD1. The last part of the DNA fits TRBJ2-7 better; the J call may be wrong. CDR3 length: 13 amino acids. Germline values: CDR1 LNHDA, CDR2 SQIVND (reference sequence). The CDR3 DNA reads TGTGCCAGTAGTGCGGACAGGGACGACGAGCAGTACTTC. Protein product: CASSADRDDEQYF.

This clone was observed a handful of times. The chain is built from TRBV18 and TRBJ2-3; D is ambiguous. The germline gives CDR1 KGHSH, CDR2 LQKENI. The CDR3 loop spans 15 amino acids. Trimming removed 0 bases from V and 4 bases from J, with 11 bases in between. CDR3 sequence reads: CASSPPTAAPDTQYF. In DNA form, the CDR3 reads TGTGCCAGCTCACCACCGACGGCAGCGCCAGATACGCAGTATTTT.

This clone has only a few counts. This chain links TRBV5-1 with TRBJ1-2, with TRBD1 matching 7 bases. Germline trimming cut 4 bases from V and 3 bases from J; bases unmatched to any gene: 3. Germline assignment: CDR1 SGHRS and CDR2 YFSETQ. This CDR3 comprises 13 residues. CDR3 bases: TGCGCCAGCAGCCGGGACAGTGACTATGGCTACACCTTC. It codes for CASSRDSDYGYTF.

The J gene is TRBJ2-5, the V gene TRBV11-2; D is perhaps TRBD1 (6 bases). Trimming shortened V by 3 bases and J by 5 bases, and 16 bases separated the two germline ends. Germline V gene data show CDR1 as SGHAT and CDR2 as FQNNGV. CDR3 length: 15 residues. CDR3 in amino acids: CASSFGRGGGETQYF. CDR3 DNA: TGTGCCAGCAGCTTCGGCAGGGGCGGTGGGGAGACCCAGTACTTC. The full variable domain, completed using reference TRBV11-2 and TRBJ2-5, is EAGVAQSPRYKIIEKRQSVAFWCNPISGHATLYWYQQILGQGPKLLIQFQNNGVVDDSQLPKDRFSAERLKGVDSTLKIQPAKLEDSAVYLCASSFGRGGGETQYFGPGTRLLVL.

The V call is TRBV4-1, the J call TRBJ1-2; D not certain. V lost 0 bases, J lost 5 bases, and 16 bases lay in between. This CDR3 contains 16 residues. Germline CDR1 reads MGHRA; CDR2 reads YSYEKL. This CDR3 is CASSQDQAGMVYGYTF. The CDR3 DNA reads TGCGCCAGCAGCCAAGATCAGGCAGGAATGGTGTATGGCTACACCTTC.

This clone showed up just once. For the CDR3, the DNA is TGTGCCAGCAGTTATATGCCAGGGATCTACGAGCAGTACGTC. As protein: CASSYMPGIYEQYV. The chain links TRBV6-6 to TRBJ2-7, with a weak D call TRBD1 (5 bases). Germline V gene data show CDR1 as MNHNY and CDR2 as SVGAGI (reference sequence). V was trimmed by 3 bases and J by 3 bases, leaving 12 bases between them. This CDR3 has 14 residues.

The rearrangement uses TRBV6-4 and TRBJ2-7, with 10 bases lining up with TRBD2. Germline CDR1 is MRHNA and CDR2 is SNTAGT. With V trimmed by 6 bases and J by 1 base, 9 bases remained unmatched. This CDR3 spans 16 amino acids. DNA of the CDR3: TGTGCCAGCAGCCAACCCCGGACTAGCGGTTCCTACGAGCAGTACGTC. It yields the protein CASSQPRTSGSYEQYV.

The CDR3 loop reads CATSRQRQGYGYTF. For the CDR3, the DNA is TGTGCCACCAGCAGACAAAGACAGGGCTATGGCTACACCTTC. The chain combines TRBV15 with TRBJ1-2, with TRBD1 identical over 7 bases. The ends lost 2 bases at V and 4 bases at J; junction bases unmatched: 4. The CDR3 loop spans 14 amino acids. Germline assignment: CDR1 LNHNV and CDR2 YYDKDF (reference sequence).

The chain carries TRBV5-1 and TRBJ2-3; 8 bases agree with TRBD2. The germline CDR1 and CDR2 sequences are SGHRS and YFSETQ. V dropped 4 bases and J dropped 2; count of bases not matched to a gene: 12. The CDR3 runs to 17 residues. In DNA form, the CDR3 reads TGCGCCAGCAGCCCCCGGGTAGCGGGGCCGAACACAGATACGCAGTATTTT. Translating it yields CASSPRVAGPNTDTQYF.

The chain combines TRBV5-1 with TRBJ1-5; no definite D call. V lost 2 bases and J 6 bases, leaving 9 bases between the germline ends. Germline V gene lookup returns CDR1 SGHRS and CDR2 YFSETQ. The CDR3 is 13 residues long. The CDR3 reads CASSFEGTQPQHF. Here the CDR3 DNA reads TGCGCCAGCAGCTTCGAGGGAACTCAGCCCCAGCATTTT.

The genes are TRBV6-6 and TRBJ1-6; D is ambiguous. The V gene lost 1 base and the J gene lost 7 bases, with 2 bases spanning the gap. The CDR3 has 12 amino acids. Germline V gene data show CDR1 as MNHNY and CDR2 as SVGAGI (reference sequence). The CDR3 loop is CASSYLNSPLHF. DNA for the CDR3: TGTGCCAGCAGTTACTTAAATTCACCCCTCCACTTT.

V is TRBV9 and J is TRBJ2-3; D gene uncertain. The germline V gene encodes CDR1 SGDLS and CDR2 YYNGEE. V lost 2 bases to trimming and J lost 0 bases, with 10 bases between them. CDR3 length: 15 amino acids. The DNA for the CDR3 is TGTGCCAGCAGCGTTGATGTAGCTAGCACAGATACGCAGTATTTT. This sequence encodes CASSVDVASTDTQYF.

V and J are TRBV5-1 and TRBJ1-1; 7 nucleotides align to TRBD1. Looked up from germline, CDR1 is SGHRS and CDR2 is YFSETQ. V lost 3 bases to trimming and J lost 1 base; unmatched junction nucleotides: 9. The CDR3 has 16 residues. CDR3: CASSSQGQASNTEAFF. The CDR3 nucleotides are TGCGCCAGCAGCTCGCAAGGACAGGCCTCGAACACTGAAGCTTTCTTT.

The chain uses TRBV5-6 and TRBJ2-7; 8 bases agree with TRBD1. The V gene's germline CDR1 is SGHDT and CDR2 YYEEEE. This CDR3 comprises 14 residues. With V trimmed by 4 bases and J by 3 bases, 6 bases remained unmatched. CDR3 loop: CASSPGTGIYEQYF. The DNA for the CDR3 is TGTGCCAGCAGCCCTGGGACAGGAATCTACGAGCAGTACTTC.

This chain links TRBV5-1 with TRBJ2-5, with 9 bases fitting TRBD1. The CDR3 is 17 residues long. Germline lookup yields CDR1 SGHRS and CDR2 YFSETQ. With 2 bases clipped from V and 2 bases from J, the junction kept 10 bases outside the gene matches. DNA of the CDR3: TGCGCCAGCAGCTTTGATACAGGGGGCGTTCGGCAAGAGACCCAGTACTTC. Translated: CASSFDTGGVRQETQYF.

The chain recombines TRBV6-5 with TRBJ1-1, with D possibly matching TRBD1 (5 bases). The CDR3 runs 14 residues. Trimming removed 6 bases at V and 5 bases at J, with 16 bases between. The V gene's germline CDR1 is MNHEY and CDR2 SVGAGI. This CDR3 is CASRADRGDTEAFF. In DNA form, the CDR3 reads TGTGCCAGCAGAGCCGACAGAGGCGATACTGAAGCTTTCTTT.

The V and J genes are TRBV10-3 and TRBJ2-5, with 10 bases aligning to TRBD1. Per the germline V gene, CDR1 is ENHRY and CDR2 is SYGVKD. J lost 2 bases, V lost 6 bases, and 6 bases had no gene match. This CDR3 spans 15 amino acids. DNA for the CDR3: TGTGCCATCAGATCCGGGACAGGGGAACAAGAGACCCAGTACTTC. Encoded protein: CAIRSGTGEQETQYF.

The chain recombines TRBV6-5 with TRBJ1-1, with a tentative D call TRBD1 (6 bases). Trimming left V 11 bases short and J 0 bases short, with 13 bases between. CDR1 and CDR2 from the germline V gene are MNHEY and SVGAGI. CDR3 size: 13 residues. CDR3 in amino acids: CAVIGQLNTEAFF. The CDR3 DNA sequence: TGTGCCGTCATCGGACAGTTGAACACTGAAGCTTTCTTT.